This TCR beta chain came from a study of Ad26.COV2.S vaccination and SARS-CoV-2 variants. This clone has just one count. The germline V gene encodes CDR1 SGHTA and CDR2 FQGNSA. The CDR3 consists of 14 residues. Between the trimmed V and J ends, which lost 2 bases and 3 bases, there was a span of 11 bases. Treatment in this sample: roughly 18 received Ad26.COV2.S at low or high dose, single or two shots; roughly 5 received placebo; per-sample allocation not given. Material that was analyzed had been drawn on day 63 after the first vaccine or placebo injection. Using immunoSEQ multiplex PCR, the repertoire was profiled, and TCRdb retains in-frame clones only, with some absent. The sample contains about 280,000 clones, more than 75% of which appear only once.

This chain joins TRBV7-2 and TRBJ2-7; weak D call: TRBD1 (5 bases). The sequence was collected from a person between 18 and 65 years old who received the Ad26.COV2.S COVID-19 vaccine or a placebo. The sequences come from peripheral blood, collected in a trial of Ad26.COV2.S vaccine versus placebo. The CDR3 region has the DNA TGTGCCAGCAGCTTATCGCCAGGGTACTACGAGCAGTACTTC. The encoded protein is CASSLSPGYYEQYF.